This is a list of T cell receptor beta chains from one sample in a study of Graves' ophthalmopathy and Graves' hyperthyroidism. TCRdb itself ran the multiplex PCR reads through MiXCR, one entry per CDR3 protein. The sample records around 520,000 distinct CDR3 sequences, about 40% being singletons. Sequencing was carried out using peripheral blood or thyroid tissue (not recorded which). These receptors came from an adult man with Graves' hyperthyroidism. The CDR3 runs from the conserved cysteine through the conserved F or W. Each record gives: J gene, clone size, D gene, V gene, CDR3 length, CDR3 protein, CDR3 DNA. A D gene is named only where the DNA matches it firmly. A row's size may be missing; if present it is once, few, many or a size class.

j_call: TRBJ2-5; clone_size: NA; d_call: NA; v_call: TRBV28; cdr3_length: 15; cdr3_aa: CASSFPQAYQETQYF; cdr3_nt: TGTGCCAGCAGTTTTCCTCAAGCTTATCAAGAGACCCAGTACTTC
j_call: TRBJ1-1; clone_size: few; d_call: NA; v_call: TRBV12-5; cdr3_length: 14; cdr3_aa: CASGLFGANTEAFF; cdr3_nt: TGTGCTAGTGGTTTGTTTGGAGCGAACACTGAAGCTTTCTTT
j_call: TRBJ1-1; clone_size: many; d_call: NA; v_call: TRBV10-3; cdr3_length: 14; cdr3_aa: CAIMQTHMNTEAFF; cdr3_nt: TGTGCCATCATGCAGACCCACATGAACACTGAAGCTTTCTTT
j_call: TRBJ2-7; clone_size: many; d_call: NA; v_call: TRBV20-1; cdr3_length: 13; cdr3_aa: CSAPGKTSYEQYF; cdr3_nt: TGCAGTGCTCCCGGGAAGACCTCCTACGAGCAGTACTTC
j_call: TRBJ2-6; clone_size: NA; d_call: NA; v_call: TRBV7-2; cdr3_length: 10; cdr3_aa: CACGANVLTF; cdr3_nt: TGTGCCTGCGGGGCCAACGTCCTGACTTTC
j_call: TRBJ1-5; clone_size: many; d_call: TRBD1; v_call: TRBV19; cdr3_length: 14; cdr3_aa: CASRVTGSNQPQHF; cdr3_nt: TGTGCCAGTCGGGTGACAGGGAGCAATCAGCCCCAGCATTTT
j_call: TRBJ1-2; clone_size: few; d_call: NA; v_call: TRBV5-1; cdr3_length: 13; cdr3_aa: CASSLTLNYGYTF; cdr3_nt: TGCGCCAGCAGCTTGACACTTAACTATGGCTACACCTTC
j_call: TRBJ2-2; clone_size: many; d_call: NA; v_call: TRBV9; cdr3_length: 13; cdr3_aa: CASRASSTGELFF; cdr3_nt: TGTGCCAGCAGGGCTTCGAGCACCGGGGAGCTGTTTTTT
j_call: TRBJ1-2; clone_size: NA; d_call: NA; v_call: TRBV27; cdr3_length: 15; cdr3_aa: CASSLTRGVVDGYTF; cdr3_nt: TGTGCCAGCAGTTTAACCAGAGGGGTCGTCGATGGCTACACCTTC
j_call: TRBJ1-6; clone_size: NA; d_call: TRBD1; v_call: TRBV6-5; cdr3_length: 15; cdr3_aa: CASTPAQGANSPLHF; cdr3_nt: TGTGCCAGCACCCCGGCCCAGGGGGCTAATTCACCCCTCCACTTT
j_call: TRBJ1-1; clone_size: NA; d_call: NA; v_call: TRBV10-2; cdr3_length: 17; cdr3_aa: CASSENPDYRAYTEAFF; cdr3_nt: TGCGCCAGCAGTGAGAATCCCGATTACAGGGCTTACACTGAAGCTTTCTTT
j_call: TRBJ2-7; clone_size: many; d_call: NA; v_call: TRBV7-2; cdr3_length: 15; cdr3_aa: CASSLSWGRSYEQYF; cdr3_nt: TGTGCCAGCAGCTTAAGTTGGGGACGGTCCTACGAGCAGTACTTC
j_call: TRBJ2-3; clone_size: many; d_call: NA; v_call: TRBV9; cdr3_length: 14; cdr3_aa: CASSVELGGDTQYF; cdr3_nt: TGTGCCAGCAGCGTAGAATTGGGGGGAGACACGCAGTATTTT
j_call: TRBJ1-2; clone_size: many; d_call: NA; v_call: TRBV7-2; cdr3_length: 16; cdr3_aa: CASSLGTIWGTYGYTF; cdr3_nt: TGTGCCAGCAGCTTAGGGACTATATGGGGGACCTATGGCTACACCTTC
j_call: TRBJ2-7; clone_size: few; d_call: TRBD2; v_call: TRBV3-1; cdr3_length: 14; cdr3_aa: CASSQSGSSYEQYF; cdr3_nt: TGTGCCAGCAGTCAGAGCGGGAGCTCCTACGAGCAGTACTTC
j_call: TRBJ1-3; clone_size: many; d_call: NA; v_call: TRBV20-1; cdr3_length: 13; cdr3_aa: CSARGGDGNTIYF; cdr3_nt: TGCAGTGCTAGGGGGGGTGATGGAAACACCATATATTTT
j_call: TRBJ1-1; clone_size: NA; d_call: NA; v_call: TRBV29-1; cdr3_length: 10; cdr3_aa: CSVGEGGAFF; cdr3_nt: TGCAGCGTTGGGGAAGGGGGAGCTTTCTTT
j_call: TRBJ2-5; clone_size: few; d_call: NA; v_call: TRBV15; cdr3_length: 15; cdr3_aa: CATSRDVAVQETQYF; cdr3_nt: TGTGCCACCAGCAGAGATGTGGCAGTACAAGAGACCCAGTACTTC
j_call: TRBJ2-7; clone_size: many; d_call: TRBD2; v_call: TRBV12-3/TRBV12-4; cdr3_length: 14; cdr3_aa: CASSPGTNDSEQYF; cdr3_nt: TGTGCCAGCAGCCCCGGGACTAACGACTCGGAGCAGTACTTC
j_call: TRBJ1-3; clone_size: many; d_call: NA; v_call: TRBV10-3; cdr3_length: 15; cdr3_aa: CASSERDRSGNTIYF; cdr3_nt: TGTGCCAGCAGTGAAAGGGACCGCTCTGGAAACACCATATATTTT
j_call: TRBJ1-1; clone_size: few; d_call: NA; v_call: TRBV5-1; cdr3_length: 15; cdr3_aa: CASSLEFQMNTEAFF; cdr3_nt: TGCGCCAGCAGCTTGGAATTCCAAATGAACACTGAAGCTTTCTTT
j_call: TRBJ2-7; clone_size: many; d_call: TRBD1; v_call: TRBV7-6; cdr3_length: 15; cdr3_aa: CASSLEQGPSYEQYF; cdr3_nt: TGTGCCAGCAGCTTAGAACAGGGGCCCTCCTACGAGCAGTACTTC
j_call: TRBJ1-5; clone_size: NA; d_call: NA; v_call: TRBV10-3; cdr3_length: 17; cdr3_aa: CASSLSNWGGGNQPQHF; cdr3_nt: TGTGCCAGCAGTTTAAGTAATTGGGGGGGAGGCAATCAGCCCCAGCATTTT
j_call: TRBJ1-6; clone_size: few; d_call: TRBD1; v_call: TRBV2; cdr3_length: 14; cdr3_aa: CASSFHRGLSPLHF; cdr3_nt: TGTGCCAGCAGTTTTCACAGGGGGCTTTCACCCCTCCACTTT
j_call: TRBJ1-2; clone_size: NA; d_call: NA; v_call: TRBV29-1; cdr3_length: 12; cdr3_aa: CSLYGGADGYTF; cdr3_nt: TGCAGCTTGTACGGTGGGGCCGATGGCTACACCTTC